Given below is one T cell receptor beta chain in context. Assay used: immunoSEQ multiplex PCR; TCRdb lists only in-frame clones, some missing. The sample contains about 270,000 clones, 86% of which appear only once. The V gene's germline CDR1 is LGHDT and CDR2 YNNKEL (reference sequence). The V segment lost 5 bases and the J segment 7 bases; nucleotides outside the gene matches: 9. There are 15 residues in the CDR3. The data derive from a study of blood T cell repertoires in COVID-19. Sequencing was done on a sample of peripheral blood. V and J are TRBV3-1 (or the pseudogene TRBV3-2) and TRBJ2-2; the match to TRBD1 covers 8 bases. This receptor was identified in a woman aged 55-75 years who had recovered from COVID-19. The CDR3 coding sequence is TGTGCCAGCAGCTACCAGGACAGGGCGGTCGGGGAGCTGTTTTTT. Encoded protein: CASSYQDRAVGELFF.